This is a list of T cell receptor beta chains from one sample in a study of identical twins. Using its own MiXCR run on the 5' RACE reads, TCRdb lists one record per CDR3 protein. The sample holds some 500,000 distinct CDR3 sequences, around an eighth seen once. The sample was also linked to a second study, of yellow fever vaccine responses in identical twins.

Sequencing input: CD4+ T cells sorted from blood. The receptors here all came from a woman between 18 and 29 years old in good health. Each CDR3 is given with its conserved first and last residue. The order of the fields is J gene, V gene, clone size, D gene, CDR3 protein, CDR3 DNA. A D gene is named only where the DNA matches it firmly. The size entry is marked missing in some rows and otherwise reads once, few, many or a size class.

J: TRBJ2-2
V: TRBV21-1
size: many
D: .
CDR3: CASTGAVLNTGELFF
DNA: TGTGCCAGTACCGGGGCGGTCTTGAACACCGGGGAGCTGTTTTTT

J: TRBJ2-5
V: TRBV10-3
size: few
D: .
CDR3: CANRDSEPGTQYF
DNA: TGTGCCAACCGGGACTCGGAGCCTGGGACCCAGTACTTC

J: TRBJ2-7
V: TRBV7-9
size: .
D: TRBD2
CDR3: CASSSGTSAYEQYF
DNA: TGTGCCAGCAGCTCCGGGACTAGCGCCTACGAGCAGTACTTC

J: TRBJ2-7
V: TRBV29-1
size: .
D: .
CDR3: CSALSSSYEQYF
DNA: TGCAGCGCCCTATCGAGCTCCTACGAGCAGTACTTC

J: TRBJ2-7
V: TRBV27
size: few
D: .
CDR3: CASSLSRGGIGPSYEQYF
DNA: TGTGCCAGCAGTTTATCCCGAGGGGGTATTGGGCCCTCCTACGAGCAGTACTTC

J: TRBJ1-1
V: TRBV5-1
size: few
D: .
CDR3: CASSTAGTPNTEAFF
DNA: TGCGCCAGCAGCACGGCCGGGACACCGAACACTGAAGCTTTCTTT

J: TRBJ2-3
V: TRBV24-1
size: .
D: .
CDR3: CATSDPQRDTQYF
DNA: TGTGCCACCAGTGACCCTCAGCGGGATACGCAGTATTTT

J: TRBJ2-2
V: TRBV12-3/TRBV12-4
size: .
D: TRBD1
CDR3: CASSFEGQGTGELFF
DNA: TGTGCCAGCAGTTTCGAAGGACAGGGGACCGGGGAGCTGTTTTTT

J: TRBJ2-7
V: TRBV30
size: .
D: TRBD1
CDR3: CAWGTGAYEQYF
DNA: TGTGCCTGGGGGACAGGAGCCTACGAGCAGTACTTC

J: TRBJ2-1
V: TRBV6-2/TRBV6-3
size: few
D: .
CDR3: CASRPGGSEQFF
DNA: TGTGCCAGCAGACCAGGGGGGAGTGAGCAGTTCTTC

J: TRBJ2-1
V: TRBV5-1
size: many
D: .
CDR3: CASRRTINEQFF
DNA: TGCGCCAGCAGACGGACTATCAATGAGCAGTTCTTC

J: TRBJ2-1
V: TRBV6-2/TRBV6-3
size: .
D: .
CDR3: CASSNTGSYNEQFF
DNA: TGTGCCAGCAGTAATACAGGATCCTACAATGAGCAGTTCTTC

J: TRBJ2-5
V: TRBV9
size: .
D: TRBD2
CDR3: CASSPLGLAGTQKETQYF
DNA: TGTGCCAGCAGCCCCTTGGGACTAGCGGGGACACAAAAAGAGACCCAGTACTTC

J: TRBJ1-5
V: TRBV5-1
size: .
D: .
CDR3: CASSLESGEQPQHF
DNA: TGCGCCAGCAGCTTGGAGTCTGGGGAACAGCCCCAGCATTTT

J: TRBJ1-1
V: TRBV2
size: .
D: .
CDR3: CASRGGIMNTEAFF
DNA: TGTGCCAGCAGAGGGGGGATCATGAACACTGAAGCTTTCTTT

J: TRBJ2-3
V: TRBV11-2
size: few
D: TRBD1
CDR3: CASSPDRGHGDTQYF
DNA: TGTGCCAGCAGCCCGGACAGGGGGCATGGAGATACGCAGTATTTT

J: TRBJ1-2
V: TRBV12-3/TRBV12-4
size: .
D: .
CDR3: CASSFGADYGYTF
DNA: TGTGCCAGCAGTTTTGGGGCAGACTATGGCTACACCTTC

J: TRBJ2-7
V: TRBV7-2
size: few
D: TRBD1
CDR3: CASSTRQGASEQYF
DNA: TGTGCCAGCAGCACTCGACAGGGGGCGAGCGAGCAGTACTTC

J: TRBJ2-5
V: TRBV20-1
size: .
D: TRBD2
CDR3: CSAPGRGGETQYF
DNA: TGCAGTGCTCCCGGTCGGGGGGGGGAGACCCAGTACTTC

J: TRBJ1-2
V: TRBV20-1
size: .
D: .
CDR3: CSASQLTGARGYTF
DNA: TGCAGTGCTAGCCAGTTAACGGGGGCTCGAGGCTACACCTTC

J: TRBJ2-7
V: TRBV4-2
size: .
D: .
CDR3: CASSQAHGKSYEQYF
DNA: TGTGCCAGCAGCCAAGCCCACGGGAAATCCTACGAGCAGTACTTC

J: TRBJ2-7
V: TRBV4-3
size: few
D: TRBD1
CDR3: CASSQDRDRGDEQYF
DNA: TGCGCCAGCAGCCAAGATCGGGACAGGGGCGACGAGCAGTACTTC

J: TRBJ2-7
V: TRBV28
size: .
D: TRBD1
CDR3: CASSSMGAGGYEQYF
DNA: TGTGCCAGCAGTTCGATGGGGGCAGGGGGCTACGAGCAGTACTTC

J: TRBJ2-7
V: TRBV7-8
size: many
D: TRBD1
CDR3: CASSYTDRGYEQYF
DNA: TGTGCCAGCAGTTACACCGACAGGGGGTACGAGCAGTACTTC

J: TRBJ2-1
V: TRBV10-3
size: .
D: TRBD1
CDR3: CAISEPRQGASYNEQFF
DNA: TGTGCCATCAGTGAGCCCAGACAGGGGGCGAGCTACAATGAGCAGTTCTTC

J: TRBJ2-1
V: TRBV29-1
size: many
D: .
CDR3: CSAEDNEQFF
DNA: TGCAGCGCGGAGGACAATGAGCAGTTCTTC

J: TRBJ2-7
V: TRBV3-1
size: .
D: .
CDR3: CASSRGFSGEQYF
DNA: TGTGCCAGCAGCCGGGGTTTTTCTGGGGAGCAGTACTTC

J: TRBJ2-3
V: TRBV12-3/TRBV12-4
size: few
D: .
CDR3: CASSRIVGLGSDTQYF
DNA: TGTGCCAGCAGTCGTATAGTGGGGTTGGGATCGGATACGCAGTATTTT

J: TRBJ2-6
V: TRBV29-1
size: .
D: .
CDR3: CSVAGVSGANVLTF
DNA: TGCAGCGTTGCAGGGGTATCTGGGGCCAACGTCCTGACTTTC

J: TRBJ1-2
V: TRBV20-1
size: .
D: .
CDR3: CSASVQGNYGYTF
DNA: TGCAGTGCTAGTGTGCAGGGCAACTATGGCTACACCTTC

J: TRBJ2-3
V: TRBV6-1
size: few
D: .
CDR3: CASTPVRGDTQYF
DNA: TGTGCCAGCACCCCTGTCCGTGGGGATACGCAGTATTTT

J: TRBJ2-2
V: TRBV10-3
size: few
D: .
CDR3: CAISWTADTGELFF
DNA: TGTGCCATCAGTTGGACAGCTGACACCGGGGAGCTGTTTTTT

J: TRBJ2-7
V: TRBV20-1
size: few
D: TRBD2
CDR3: CSARDSTSADYEQYF
DNA: TGCAGTGCTAGAGATTCCACTAGCGCCGATTACGAGCAGTACTTC

J: TRBJ2-7
V: TRBV25-1
size: few
D: .
CDR3: CASSDRVTYEQYF
DNA: TGTGCCAGCAGTGACAGGGTGACGTACGAGCAGTACTTC

J: TRBJ2-5
V: TRBV29-1
size: .
D: .
CDR3: CSGTHGTGNQETQYF
DNA: TGCAGCGGGACACACGGCACAGGGAACCAAGAGACCCAGTACTTC

J: TRBJ1-2
V: TRBV12-3/TRBV12-4
size: .
D: .
CDR3: CASSLYPRDGPNYGYTF
DNA: TGTGCCAGCAGTTTGTACCCCCGGGACGGCCCTAACTATGGCTACACCTTC

J: TRBJ2-7
V: TRBV3-1
size: .
D: .
CDR3: CASSQEEYEQYF
DNA: TGTGCCAGCAGCCAAGAAGAATACGAGCAGTACTTC

J: TRBJ1-6
V: TRBV5-5
size: .
D: .
CDR3: CASSAGGGRPLHF
DNA: TGTGCCAGCAGCGCTGGGGGTGGGCGACCCCTCCACTTT

J: TRBJ2-7
V: TRBV28
size: .
D: TRBD1
CDR3: CASSLEGTGAYEQYF
DNA: TGTGCCAGCAGTTTAGAAGGGACAGGGGCCTACGAGCAGTACTTC

J: TRBJ2-3
V: TRBV9
size: .
D: .
CDR3: CASSEAGNTDTQYF
DNA: TGTGCCAGCAGCGAGGCGGGGAACACAGATACGCAGTATTTT

J: TRBJ2-7
V: TRBV27
size: many
D: .
CDR3: CASSQGGDTYEQYF
DNA: TGTGCCAGCAGCCAAGGAGGGGATACCTACGAGCAGTACTTC